There are many counts of the clone carrying this T cell receptor beta chain. Its antigen remains unidentified. The data stem from a study of regulatory T cells in long-lasting Graves disease. Relying on iRepertoire HTBI primers and Arm-PCR of CDR3 regions, the team built TCR beta libraries. Authors' methods: Gene usage covered 50 to 75 TRBV and some 13 TRBJ segments. TCRdb processed the multiplex PCR reads anew with MiXCR; each CDR3 protein has one entry. The authors' filters were not applied to this entry. The sample has 300,000 to 450,000 distinct CDR3 sequences; roughly a sixth are singletons. The time point denotes: newly diagnosed GD, antithyroid drugs for less than 3 months. PBMCs were the source of the RNA used for TCR sequencing. An approximately 10-milliliter sample of peripheral blood was drawn into EDTA tubes. Study-wide findings and caveats: Lower TCR diversity was seen in persistent Graves' patients than in newly diagnosed ones.

V gave up 3 bases and J gave up 2 bases, with 12 bases separating them. The CDR3 covers 15 residues. The receptor was isolated from a female donor with Graves disease. Material: peripheral blood mononuclear cells (PBMCs), obtained at new diagnosis, from a patient treated with antithyroid drugs. The chain recombines TRBV12-3 or TRBV12-4 with TRBJ2-3, with D perhaps matching TRBD2 (5 bases). The CDR3 reads CASSLLLRDTDTQYF. The DNA for the CDR3 is TGTGCCAGCAGTTTGTTATTGAGGGACACAGATACGCAGTATTTT.